What follows is one TCR beta chain and its context. Its antigen remains unidentified. The record originates from a study of shared clonotypes between healthy human individuals. Regarding the study as a whole: A generally larger estimated richness was seen in naive subsets than in memory subsets. Investigators expected sequencing depth to affect clonotype sharing among donors.

CDR3 size: 13 residues. Germline lookup yields CDR1 MNHNY and CDR2 SVGAGI (reference sequence). V lost 2 bases and J lost 4, with 3 bases in between. Generated by immunoSEQ multiplex PCR, the TCRdb table keeps only in-frame clones and is missing some. The table includes more than 2 million clones, almost 96% detected once. A split of CD4+ cells into CD45RA+ naive and CD45RA-negative memory subsets was performed. Material: naive CD4+ T cells sorted from blood. Subset meaning: CD45RA+ positively selected. The rearrangement joins TRBV6-6 to TRBJ1-6, with D hard to call. This TCR derives from a man between 18 and 35 years old in good health. CDR3 coding DNA: TGTGCCAGCAGTTACGAGTATAATTCACCCCTCCACTTT. Translated, it gives CASSYEYNSPLHF.